This T cell receptor beta chain is drawn from a study of OX40 agonist ivuxolimab in advanced cancers. Study background: Treatment of patients was with ivuxolimab, an agonistic anti-OX40 (CD134) antibody.

TCRdb's table, derived via immunoSEQ multiplex PCR, lists solely in-frame clones and lacks some. Of 70,000 to 95,000 clones in the sample, 92% were seen once. As regards this clone: What it recognizes is unknown.

Per germline, CDR1 LGHNA and CDR2 YSLEER. The CDR3 runs to 12 residues. After removal of 1 base from V and 6 bases from J, the junction contained 0 bases not matched to a gene. Study conclusions and caveats: Clonal expansion by week 6 occurred in CD4+ and CD8+ blood T cells (at 0.1 to 3.0 mg/kg). CD8+ T cells (on average) carried more expanded clones than CD4+ T cells. Some patients without response likewise showed low normalized clonal expansion.

The chain recombines TRBV4-3 with TRBJ2-7; 7 bases match TRBD2. This sequence originates from an adult with an advanced solid tumor such as melanoma, head and neck, liver or kidney cancer. This sample comprised CD4+ or CD8+ T cells sorted from blood, obtained in a trial of the OX40 agonist ivuxolimab. Here the CDR3 reads CASSQAGGEQYF. The CDR3, as DNA: TGCGCCAGCAGCCAAGCGGGAGGCGAGCAGTACTTC.